This TCR beta chain was obtained from a study of early T cells in non-severe SARS-CoV-2 infection. Study-wide context: From unsorted whole blood, bulk RNA was sequenced, and the chains remained unpaired. Study results and caveats: Anti-spike CD8 responses were favored in VDJdb matching, and private and CD4 specificities were missed.

The V gene's germline CDR1 is MRHNA and CDR2 SNTAGT. This CDR3 contains 15 residues. The ends lost 3 bases at V and 6 bases at J; junction bases unmatched: 8. Tagging with unique molecular identifiers was applied to individual cDNA molecules. TCRdb fed the 5' RACE reads into MiXCR, producing one record per CDR3 protein. The sample has tens of thousands of distinct CDR3 sequences, 15% to 20% seen once. As to this clonotype: Its antigen is not known.

This TCR was recovered from an adult who was a healthcare worker with PCR-confirmed SARS-CoV-2 infection or an uninfected control (not recorded which). The specimen comprised whole blood, sampled at baseline. The V call is TRBV6-4, the J call TRBJ2-1; 7 bases match TRBD2. CDR3 coding DNA: TGTGCCAGCAGTGATGTGGCGGGAGAGGGCAATGAGCAGTTCTTC. Translating it yields CASSDVAGEGNEQFF.